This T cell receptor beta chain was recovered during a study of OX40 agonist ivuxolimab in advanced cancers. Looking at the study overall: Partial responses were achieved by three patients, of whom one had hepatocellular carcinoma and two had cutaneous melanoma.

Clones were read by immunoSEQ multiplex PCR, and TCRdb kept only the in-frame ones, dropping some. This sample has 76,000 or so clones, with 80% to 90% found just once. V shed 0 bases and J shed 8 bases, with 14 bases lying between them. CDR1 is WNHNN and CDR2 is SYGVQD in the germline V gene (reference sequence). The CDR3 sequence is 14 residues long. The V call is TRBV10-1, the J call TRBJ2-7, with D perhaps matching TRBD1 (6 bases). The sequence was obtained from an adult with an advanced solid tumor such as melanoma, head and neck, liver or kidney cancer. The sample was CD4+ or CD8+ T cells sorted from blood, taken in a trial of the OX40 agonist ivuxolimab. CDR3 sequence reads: CASSESGAGVKQYF. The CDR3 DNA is TGCGCCAGCAGTGAGTCAGGGGCAGGGGTGAAGCAGTACTTC.